One sample yielded the 10 T cell receptor beta chains listed below, sequenced in a study of monozygotic twins with cystic fibrosis. Sequenced by immunoSEQ multiplex PCR; TCRdb stores in-frame clones only, minus some. The repertoire holds just over 35,000 clones, just over 90% seen once, with about 0.2% in the top ten. Specimen: blood. These receptors came from a boy aged 2 to 9 with cystic fibrosis.

The rearrangement links TRBV11-2 to TRBJ1-1; no clear D gene. V was clipped by 3 bases and J by 5 bases, with 4 bases between them. Germline values: CDR1 SGHAT, CDR2 FQNNGV. The CDR3 totals 11 residues. CDR3 residues: CASSFRTEAFF. As DNA, the CDR3 is TGTGCCAGCAGCTTTCGAACTGAAGCTTTCTTT.

The CDR3 bases are TGTGCCAGCTCACCAGGCAGGGAGGATGGCTACACCTTC. This translates into CASSPGREDGYTF. The chain is built from TRBV18 and TRBJ1-2, with D tentatively TRBD1 (5 bases). V was cut by 2 bases and J by 6 bases, with 10 bases left in between. Germline CDR1 and CDR2: KGHSH and LQKENI. The CDR3 is 13 amino acids.

The chain has TRBV18 and TRBJ1-1; D possibly corresponds to TRBD1 (5 bases). Germline CDR1 is KGHSH and CDR2 is LQKENI. With 1 base removed from V and 2 bases from J, the gap between germline ends came to 11 bases. The CDR3 sequence is 15 residues long. The CDR3, as DNA: TGTGCCAGCTCACCACAGGGACCAGGAAACACTGAAGCTTTCTTT. Translating gives CASSPQGPGNTEAFF.

The rearrangement joins TRBV27 to TRBJ2-7, with 9 bases that match TRBD1. Germline CDR1 and CDR2: MNHEY and SMNVEV (reference sequence). This CDR3 has 17 amino acids. J lost 6 bases, V lost 6 bases, and 18 bases had no gene match. CDR3: CASRAMGWDRAGGEQYF. The CDR3 DNA reads as TGTGCCAGCAGGGCGATGGGTTGGGACAGGGCAGGAGGCGAGCAGTACTTC.

This rearrangement joins TRBV19 to TRBJ1-6; D remains ambiguous. The CDR3 has 16 residues. The germline CDR1 and CDR2 sequences are LNHDA and SQIVND (reference sequence). V shed 3 bases and J shed 0 bases, with 9 bases lying between them. For the CDR3, the DNA is TGTGCCAGTAGTATGGGCGGTCGCTCCTATAATTCACCCCTCCACTTT. It encodes CASSMGGRSYNSPLHF.

The rearrangement joins TRBV19 to TRBJ1-2; no definite D call. The ends were cut back, 5 bases at V and 3 bases at J, with 7 bases in the middle. The CDR3 spans 12 residues. Germline assignment: CDR1 LNHDA and CDR2 SQIVND (reference sequence). The CDR3 sequence: CASSGQDYGYTF. The CDR3 DNA sequence: TGTGCCAGTAGTGGGCAGGACTATGGCTACACCTTC. The whole variable domain, filled in from reference TRBV19 and TRBJ1-2, reads DGGITQSPKYLFRKEGQNVTLSCEQNLNHDAMYWYRQDPGQGLRLIYYSQIVNDFQKGDIAEGYSVSREKKESFPLTVTSAQKNPTAFYLCASSGQDYGYTFGSGTRLTVV.

This chain links TRBV10-1 with TRBJ1-1; maybe TRBD1 (5 bases). CDR3 length: 15 amino acids. V was pared by 1 base and J by 4 bases, with 13 bases between. Germline CDR1 WNHNN, CDR2 SYGVQD (reference sequence). CDR3 coding DNA: TGCGCCAGCAGTGAGTACAGGACAATGGGCACTGAAGCTTTCTTT. Translated, it gives CASSEYRTMGTEAFF.

This chain links TRBV27 with TRBJ1-1, with D hard to call. The germline V gene has CDR1 MNHEY and CDR2 SMNVEV (reference sequence). Trimming left V 5 bases short and J 1 base short, with 11 bases between. The CDR3 runs to 14 residues. CDR3 sequence: CASSVDMRNTEAFF. The CDR3 region has the DNA TGTGCCAGCAGTGTAGACATGAGGAACACTGAAGCTTTCTTT.

Only a few counts were recorded for this clone. The V and J genes are TRBV7-6 and TRBJ1-1; D ambiguous. CDR3 length: 15 amino acids. The V end lost 3 bases, the J end lost 2 bases, and 13 bases lay between the germline ends. Looked up from germline, CDR1 is SGHVS and CDR2 is FNYEAQ. CDR3: CASSFDAGFNTEAFF. The CDR3 bases are TGTGCCAGCAGCTTTGATGCAGGTTTCAACACTGAAGCTTTCTTT.

V and J are TRBV27 and TRBJ1-1; D gene ambiguous. The germline CDR1 and CDR2 sequences are MNHEY and SMNVEV (reference sequence). V gave up 5 bases and J gave up 1 base, with 14 bases separating them. The CDR3 spans 15 residues. The CDR3 sequence is CASSPGLRPNTEAFF. The CDR3 DNA sequence: TGTGCCAGCAGTCCCGGCCTCAGGCCGAACACTGAAGCTTTCTTT.